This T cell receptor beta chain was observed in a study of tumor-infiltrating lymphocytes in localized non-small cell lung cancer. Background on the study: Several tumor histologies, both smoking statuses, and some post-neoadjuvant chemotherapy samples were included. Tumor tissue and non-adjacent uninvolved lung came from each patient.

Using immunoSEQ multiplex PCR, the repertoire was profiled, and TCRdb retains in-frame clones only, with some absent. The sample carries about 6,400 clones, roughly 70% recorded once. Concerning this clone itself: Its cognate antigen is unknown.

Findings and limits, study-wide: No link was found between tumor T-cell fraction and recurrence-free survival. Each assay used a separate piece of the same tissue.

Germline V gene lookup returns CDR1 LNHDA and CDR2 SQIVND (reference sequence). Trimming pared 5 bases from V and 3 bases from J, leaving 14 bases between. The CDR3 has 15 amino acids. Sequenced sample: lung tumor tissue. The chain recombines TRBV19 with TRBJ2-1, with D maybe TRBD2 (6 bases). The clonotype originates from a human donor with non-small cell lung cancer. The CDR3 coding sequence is TGTGCCAGTAGTCTAGGGACTGCGATCTACAATGAGCAGTTCTTC. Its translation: CASSLGTAIYNEQFF.